This entry lists 25 T cell receptor beta chains sequenced from one sample in a study of blood T cell repertoires in COVID-19. Profiled with immunoSEQ multiplex PCR; TCRdb holds only in-frame clones, not every one. Altogether about 380,000 clones are present, around 92% being singletons, with the ten largest covering 1.2%. Sequencing was performed on peripheral blood. These receptor sequences come from a man aged 35-49 years with acute or convalescent COVID-19.

The CDR3 coding sequence is TGTGCTAGTGGTTTGGTAACGACAGGGGGGAACACCGGGGAGCTGTTTTTT. Translated: CASGLVTTGGNTGELFF. V and J are TRBV12-5 and TRBJ2-2; 9 nucleotides line up with TRBD1. CDR1 is LGHNT, CDR2 FRNRAP, per germline. The CDR3 extends over 17 amino acids. V lost 0 bases and J lost 1; bases outside the gene matches: 3.

The chain is built from TRBV18 and TRBJ1-3; D call uncertain. The CDR3 loop spans 17 amino acids. Germline CDR1 reads KGHSH; CDR2 reads LQKENI. Trimming pared 1 base from V and 0 bases from J, leaving 13 bases between. The CDR3 protein is CASSPLDTASSGNTIYF. For the CDR3, the DNA is TGTGCCAGCTCACCACTCGATACTGCCTCCTCTGGAAACACCATATATTTT.

CDR3 sequence: CASSLGPVAQDRAYEQYF. CDR3 sequence (DNA): TGTGCCAGCAGCCTAGGCCCCGTGGCACAGGACAGGGCTTACGAGCAGTACTTC. This chain uses TRBV3-1 (or the pseudogene TRBV3-2) with TRBJ2-7; 8 nucleotides match TRBD1. The V and J ends lost 4 bases and 4 bases, in that order; junction bases with no gene match: 18. CDR3 length: 18 amino acids. From germline, CDR1 is LGHDT and CDR2 YNNKEL (reference sequence).

For the CDR3, the DNA is TGTGCCATCAATCCGGGACAGGGGAGCATTGAAGCTTTCTTT. Its protein product is CAINPGQGSIEAFF. The chain carries TRBV10-3 and TRBJ1-1; TRBD1 agrees at 10 bases. This CDR3 spans 14 amino acids. The germline gives CDR1 ENHRY, CDR2 SYGVKD. With V trimmed by 7 bases and J by 7 bases, 9 bases remained unmatched.

On this clone: The junction departs from germline at one end; a sequencing error may be responsible. This rearrangement joins TRBV3-1 (or the pseudogene TRBV3-2) to TRBJ1-3; weak D call: TRBD1 (6 bases). The CDR3 runs to 17 residues. Germline lookup yields CDR1 LGHDT and CDR2 YNNKEL (reference sequence). The CDR3 sequence is CTSSQAPQGSTGNTIYF. DNA for the CDR3: TGTACCAGCAGCCAAGCTCCACAGGGTTCTACTGGAAACACCATATATTTT.

The rearrangement joins TRBV6-4 to TRBJ2-2; a possible D gene is TRBD1 (6 bases). The CDR3 covers 18 residues. Germline CDR1 and CDR2: MRHNA and SNTAGT. V lost 0 bases and J lost 3, with 17 bases in between. CDR3 in amino acids: CASSDSNLQGRDTGELFF. The CDR3 DNA reads TGTGCCAGCAGTGACTCGAATTTACAGGGACGGGACACCGGGGAGCTGTTTTTT.

The CDR3 DNA reads as TGTGCCACCCAGCGGGAGGGTTACAATGAGCAGTTCTTC. Translating gives CATQREGYNEQFF. The rearrangement uses TRBV6-5 and TRBJ2-1, with TRBD2 matching over 10 bases. CDR3 length: 13 residues. Unmatched junction bases numbered 4, after V lost 10 bases and J lost 4 bases. Looked up from germline, CDR1 is MNHEY and CDR2 is SVGAGI.

The rearrangement links TRBV6-2 or TRBV6-3 to TRBJ1-2; a weak D match, TRBD1 (5 bases). The CDR3 spans 14 residues. V dropped 5 bases and J dropped 3 bases, with 13 bases sitting between them. The germline V gene encodes CDR1 MNHEY and CDR2 SVGEGT. The CDR3, as DNA: TGTGCCAGCAGTATCAGGGTTACGGACTATGGCTACACCTTC. It is translated as CASSIRVTDYGYTF.

The chain couples TRBV28 to TRBJ1-2; D remains unclear. Trimming took 7 bases from V and 0 from J, leaving 9 bases between them. The germline V gene has CDR1 MDHEN and CDR2 SYDVKM. The CDR3 runs to 13 residues. CDR3 residues: CASIAAANYGYTF. CDR3 coding DNA: TGTGCCAGCATAGCAGCCGCTAACTATGGCTACACCTTC.

The chain combines TRBV5-6 with TRBJ1-1, with D unclear. V lost 2 bases, J lost 4 bases, and 6 bases lay in between. The germline CDR1 and CDR2 sequences are SGHDT and YYEEEE. The length of the CDR3 is 12 residues. The CDR3 reads CASSFRATEAFF. The CDR3 region has the DNA TGTGCCAGCAGCTTTCGAGCCACTGAAGCTTTCTTT.

The rearrangement joins TRBV24-1 to TRBJ2-7; D perhaps matches TRBD2 (6 bases). Between the trimmed V and J ends, which lost 1 base and 3 bases, there was a span of 27 bases. The CDR3 consists of 20 residues. The germline V gene encodes CDR1 KGHDR and CDR2 SFDVKD. CDR3 nucleotides: TGTGCCACCAGTGATTTACTTGTGTCTTTGGGGGGTCTCAACTTCTACGAGCAGTACTTC. Protein sequence: CATSDLLVSLGGLNFYEQYF.

V is TRBV6-6 and J is TRBJ2-7, with 7 bases aligning to TRBD1. This CDR3 is 12 amino acids long. The V segment lost 8 bases and the J segment 7 bases; nucleotides outside the gene matches: 8. Germline CDR1 is MNHNY and CDR2 is SVGAGI (reference sequence). The CDR3, as DNA: TGTGCCAGCCTGGACAGGATGGGGGAGCAGTACTTC. This sequence encodes CASLDRMGEQYF.

The rearrangement joins TRBV28 to TRBJ1-1; no definite D call. The V gene lost 7 bases and the J gene lost 6 bases, with 9 bases spanning the gap. From germline, CDR1 is MDHEN and CDR2 SYDVKM. This CDR3 is built from 11 residues. CDR3 bases: TGTGCCAGCAACTCATACTCTGAAGCTTTCTTT. Its protein product is CASNSYSEAFF.

The V and J genes are TRBV4-1 and TRBJ1-1; D might be TRBD1 (5 bases). This CDR3 spans 14 amino acids. Per germline, CDR1 MGHRA and CDR2 YSYEKL. V lost 1 base, J lost 9 bases, and 15 bases lay in between. The CDR3 loop is CASSQVAGHPKAFF. The CDR3 nucleotides are TGCGCCAGCAGCCAAGTCGCAGGACACCCTAAAGCTTTCTTT.

This clone was observed once. CDR3: CASQLPNTGELFF. CDR3 nucleotides: TGTGCCAGCCAACTGCCGAACACCGGGGAGCTGTTTTTT. The chain uses TRBV2 and TRBJ2-2; D gene unclear. This CDR3 contains 13 residues. CDR1 is SNHLY and CDR2 is FYNNEI in the germline V gene. V lost 8 bases and J lost 0, with 7 bases in between.

On this clone: A junction boundary mismatches the germline segment, possibly from a read error. V usage is TRBV6-2 or TRBV6-3 and J usage is TRBJ1-1, with 8 nucleotides matching TRBD1. Germline lookup yields CDR1 MNHEY and CDR2 SVGEGT. The CDR3 runs to 15 residues. The CDR3 bases are TGTGCCAGCAGTCAAGGGACAGGTTGGAACGCTGAAGCTTTCTTT. Translated, it gives CASSQGTGWNAEAFF.

The J gene is TRBJ2-5, the V gene TRBV9, with 7 bases matching TRBD2. Losses at the gene ends were 0 bases for V and 2 bases for J; bases not matched to a gene: 4. Looked up from germline, CDR1 is SGDLS and CDR2 is YYNGEE. The CDR3 spans 15 residues. The CDR3 spells CASSVGPSGQETQYF. The CDR3 DNA is TGTGCCAGCAGCGTAGGTCCTAGCGGACAAGAGACCCAGTACTTC.

J is TRBJ2-7 and V is TRBV10-3; TRBD2 is a possible D gene (6 bases). This CDR3 region has 16 residues. Trimming cost V 5 bases and J 0 bases, with 17 bases left between them. CDR1 and CDR2 (germline): ENHRY, SYGVKD. The CDR3 loop reads CAISPGDGRTSYEQYF. The CDR3, as DNA: TGTGCCATCAGTCCGGGGGACGGGAGAACCTCCTACGAGCAGTACTTC.

The CDR3 nucleotides are TGTGCCAGCAGCGAACCGGGGACAGGGGATGAAAAACTGTTTTTT. Its protein product is CASSEPGTGDEKLFF. This chain joins TRBV5-6 and TRBJ1-4; 10 bases fit TRBD1. Germline-derived CDR1 and CDR2 are SGHDT and YYEEEE. The CDR3 totals 15 residues. V lost 4 bases to trimming and J lost 6 bases; unmatched junction nucleotides: 6.

This clone occurred a few times. CDR3 sequence (DNA): TGTGCCAGCAGCTTAGGGCAGTTTAACTACAATGAGCAGTTCTTC. Its translation is CASSLGQFNYNEQFF. This chain joins TRBV11-3 and TRBJ2-1; D unclear. V was cut by 1 base and J by 3 bases, with 10 bases left in between. The CDR3 sequence is 15 residues long. From germline, CDR1 is SGHNT and CDR2 YENEEA.

The chain recombines TRBV28 with TRBJ2-7; tentatively, D is TRBD2 (6 bases). The CDR3 runs to 15 residues. Per germline, CDR1 MDHEN and CDR2 SYDVKM. V dropped 5 bases and J dropped 2 bases, with 16 bases sitting between them. The CDR3 DNA reads as TGTGCCAGCAGTCGACTATGGGGGGAGGCCTACGAGCAGTACTTC. It yields the protein CASSRLWGEAYEQYF.

V gene TRBV19 combines with J gene TRBJ2-2, with D possibly matching TRBD2 (5 bases). The germline V gene encodes CDR1 LNHDA and CDR2 SQIVND (reference sequence). The CDR3 totals 13 residues. Trimming shortened V by 3 bases and J by 5 bases, and 7 bases separated the two germline ends. DNA for the CDR3: TGTGCCAGTAGTATTTCGGGGACCGGGGAGCTGTTTTTT. Its translation is CASSISGTGELFF.

This chain uses TRBV4-1 with TRBJ2-3; D may be TRBD2 (6 bases). This CDR3 is built from 16 residues. The V gene's germline CDR1 is MGHRA and CDR2 YSYEKL. The V end was cut by 0 bases, the J end by 2 bases, with 12 bases between. The CDR3 region has the DNA TGCGCCAGCAGCCAAGATGGGGCGGGGATCACAGATACGCAGTATTTT. This sequence encodes CASSQDGAGITDTQYF.

This chain connects TRBV11-2 to TRBJ2-3; 9 bases match TRBD1. CDR3 size: 14 residues. The V gene end was trimmed by 3 bases and the J gene end by 7 bases; junction bases not matched to a gene: 5. Germline V gene sequence: CDR1 SGHAT, CDR2 FQNNGV. The DNA for the CDR3 is TGTGCCAGCAGCTTCTGGGACAGGGAGTATACGCAGTATTTT. This gives the protein CASSFWDREYTQYF.

The chain uses TRBV7-9 and TRBJ2-5, with D hard to call. Germline V gene lookup returns CDR1 SEHNR and CDR2 FQNEAQ (reference sequence). The CDR3 has 12 amino acids. Trimming took 4 bases from V and 5 from J, leaving 8 bases between them. The CDR3 loop reads CASSWHPETQYF. CDR3 coding DNA: TGTGCCAGCAGCTGGCATCCGGAGACCCAGTACTTC.